This TCR beta chain was identified during a study of cytomegalovirus exposure and HLA in healthy donors. Study-wide findings and caveats: Among the CMV-associated chains, three were confirmed in vitro as specific for CMV antigens. Most TCRs appeared rarely, but some public TCRs recurred in many donors.

This CDR3 has 14 amino acids. Per the germline V gene, CDR1 is SGHRS and CDR2 is YFSETQ. V was cut by 2 bases and J by 5 bases, with 11 bases left in between. The protocol was immunoSEQ multiplex PCR, while the TCRdb copy is restricted to in-frame clones and leaves out a portion. The repertoire includes about 110,000 clones, about 94% of them detected once, and roughly 0.67% sits in the top ten. Remarks on this clone: Its antigen is unidentified.

The chain links TRBV5-1 to TRBJ2-1; D perhaps matches TRBD1 (5 bases). Sequenced input: PBMCs. The sequence was collected from a woman younger than 35 in good health and CMV-seronegative. CDR3 in DNA: TGCGCCAGCAGCTTCTACCAGGGAAACAATGAGCAGTTCTTC. Translation: CASSFYQGNNEQFF.